A single TCR beta chain is shown here with its context. No antigen is known for it. Per-base qualities were not stored, and no clone one base away is much larger. This sample stems from a study of T cell responses to AZD1222 COVID-19 vaccine (dated by TCRdb to the early 2020s). A note on the overall study: A total of 230 to 250 trial participants underwent TCR sequencing, of whom 207 had received two doses of AZD1222 and approximately 26 had received two doses of the MenACWY control vaccine. Enrollment into the trials was organized by age into subgroups of 18-55, 56-69 and 70-plus years, and those subgroups contained roughly 140, 27 and 60 TCR-sequenced participants, respectively.

Paper-wide results and their limitations: Epitopes outside the regions mutated in the B.1.351 and B.1.1.7 variants were reportedly recognized by nearly half of the unique spike-specific TCRs. The vaccine-associated CD4 TCRs covered the entire spike protein, and the dominant responses fell in regions 160-218 and 743-854. Because no day 14 peak-response samples were available, repertoires were characterized only after the peak T cell response. After two AZD1222 doses, both the breadth and the depth of spike-specific TCRs were significantly higher than at day 0 and than in MenACWY recipients. Conclusions about previously exposed vaccinees were limited because only a handful of AZD1222 recipients were SARS-CoV-2 seropositive at baseline. In the small 56-69-year group, the increase in depth fell short of significance, most likely because of low power. Most participants were white British and females outnumbered males, and the authors suggested that clonal diversity may have been underestimated.

The CDR3 regions of human TCRbeta chains were analyzed by immunosequencing. The original methods were these. TCRs in the repertoires were compared against a reference library of SARS-CoV-2-specific TCRs that had been generated with the MIRA antigen-specificity platform. Breadth meant the fraction of unique TCRs that were SARS-CoV-2-associated, whereas depth meant the fraction of total T cells that were SARS-CoV-2-associated. Using the MIRA data, each spike-specific TCR was mapped to the spike region that the TCR reacts to and placed in a CD4 or CD8 class. Log10-transformed breadth and depth values were compared by one-way ANOVA with Sidak's multiple comparisons tests. TCRdb took over this immuneACCESS table, retaining in-frame rearrangements with V and J assigned. Such tables are incomplete; in checked studies, under half of the missing clones stem from an unresolved V gene, and the remainder is unexplained. The DNA was the basis for D and trimming; V, J and clone size are from that table. This sample comprises about 160,000 clones, 92% of them detected only once. Approximately 3.4% of the sample belongs to the ten largest clones.

The sample's time point label, in plain terms: about 28 days (+/-7) after the second vaccine dose. Because spike-specific TCR depth and breadth did not differ between the two schedules, AZD1222 recipients who got a second dose at roughly 4 weeks were pooled with those who got a second dose at roughly 12 weeks. Samples from vaccinated people were obtained from the UK trials COV001 and COV002, which included a single-blind randomized controlled phase 2/3 trial of AZD1222 (ChAdOx1 nCoV-19) in healthy adults. Trial participant PBMC samples were collected at day 0 and day 28 after the second dose for TCRbeta chain sequencing. V sheds 0 bases and J sheds 10 bases, leaving 6 bases between their ends. The CDR3 spans 11 residues, from the cysteine through the phenylalanine. Only CDR3 DNA is held: 33 bases, read in frame from base 1. The germline V gene encodes CDR1 MNHNS and CDR2 SASEGT.

The receptor's source is an adult who received the AZD1222 COVID-19 vaccine. The sequencing used peripheral blood, collected 28 days after the second AZD1222 dose. The rearranged chain carries TRBV6-1 and TRBJ1-2; confidence is insufficient to name the D gene. The nucleotide sequence is TGTGCCAGCAGTGAAGCGCGGGTCTACACCTTC. This gives the protein CASSEARVYTF.